A selection of T cell receptor beta chains follows, all from one sample in a study of identical twins. TCRdb passed the 5' RACE reads through MiXCR, listing each CDR3 protein once. The sample lists a few hundred thousand distinct CDR3 sequences; around a tenth were seen once. This same sample was also part of a study on yellow fever vaccine responses in identical twins.

The sequencing input was PBMCs. Every receptor here comes from a woman between 18 and 29 years old in good health. The CDR3 runs from the conserved cysteine through the conserved F or W. A D gene is named only where the DNA matches it firmly. Clone size, where shown, is once, few, many, or a class for clones that have expanded.

d_gene	v_gene	j_gene	abundance	CDR3aa	CDR3nt
TRBD2	TRBV30	TRBJ2-1	NA	CAWSSLGGRALDEQFF	TGTGCCTGGAGTTCCCTTGGAGGGAGGGCCTTGGATGAGCAGTTCTTC
NA	TRBV7-2	TRBJ2-5	few	CASSLTRQEAQYF	TGTGCCAGCAGCCTGACTAGGCAAGAGGCCCAGTACTTC
TRBD1	TRBV15	TRBJ2-3	few	CATSPADRGTDTQYF	TGTGCCACCAGCCCCGCGGACAGGGGGACAGATACGCAGTATTTT
NA	TRBV5-1	TRBJ2-7	many	CASGTGPSYEQYF	TGCGCCAGCGGGACCGGGCCCTCCTACGAGCAGTACTTC
NA	TRBV27	TRBJ2-5	many	CASSLDRFQETQYF	TGTGCCAGCAGTTTAGACAGGTTCCAAGAGACCCAGTACTTC
NA	TRBV29-1	TRBJ2-3	NA	CSVEETGFGTDTQYF	TGCAGCGTTGAAGAGACGGGCTTCGGGACAGATACGCAGTATTTT
NA	TRBV7-9	TRBJ2-7	few	CASSLESLKYF	TGTGCCAGCAGCTTAGAGAGCCTGAAGTACTTC
NA	TRBV6-2/TRBV6-3	TRBJ2-5	NA	CASSYVERGGSRETQYF	TGTGCCAGCAGTTACGTTGAAAGAGGGGGTAGTCGGGAGACCCAGTACTTC
NA	TRBV5-4	TRBJ2-2	few	CASSTTGYTGELFF	TGTGCCAGCAGCACCACAGGGTACACCGGGGAGCTGTTTTTT
TRBD1	TRBV4-1	TRBJ1-2	few	CASSQRTGGADGYTF	TGCGCCAGCAGCCAGAGAACAGGGGGCGCTGATGGCTACACCTTC
NA	TRBV28	TRBJ2-5	few	CASSAAKSGQYF	TGTGCCAGCAGTGCAGCTAAGAGTGGCCAGTACTTC
NA	TRBV12-3/TRBV12-4	TRBJ2-5	few	CASSSGGGQRQETQYF	TGTGCCAGCAGTAGTGGCGGTGGACAGCGACAAGAGACCCAGTACTTC
NA	TRBV29-1	TRBJ2-7	few	CSVEMGNYEQYF	TGCAGCGTTGAAATGGGGAACTACGAGCAGTACTTC
TRBD1	TRBV6-1	TRBJ2-7	NA	CASSQGQANYEQYF	TGTGCCAGCAGTCAAGGACAGGCCAACTACGAGCAGTACTTC
NA	TRBV19	TRBJ2-1	NA	CASWGGGSVDEQFF	TGTGCCAGTTGGGGAGGGGGCAGTGTGGATGAGCAGTTCTTC
NA	TRBV5-6	TRBJ2-7	NA	CASSLRWRIGPYEQYF	TGTGCCAGCAGCTTGAGGTGGAGGATAGGACCCTACGAGCAGTACTTC